This TCR beta chain was sequenced for a study of blood T cell repertoires in COVID-19. For the study at large: COVID-19 samples from acute and convalescent phases originated in the United States, Italy and Spain.

The length of the CDR3 is 18 residues. V was pared by 2 bases and J by 3 bases, with 11 bases of the junction left unmatched. Germline V lookup: CDR1 SNHLY, CDR2 FYNNEI. Participant ages covered roughly 18 to 89 years across about two dozen US areas. Participants' own reports of clinical history determined their cohort assignment. Two negative PCRs, clearance, or symptom resolution characterized the recovered Cohort 3 donors. Using immunoSEQ multiplex PCR, the repertoire was profiled, and TCRdb retains in-frame clones only, with some absent. The repertoire consists of around 430,000 clones, with approximately 87% occurring once and the leading ten covering 10%.

Sequenced: PBMCs or T cells enriched from blood (not recorded which). This clonotype originated in a woman aged 45-65 years who had recovered from COVID-19. The chain recombines TRBV2 with TRBJ1-5; 9 bases match TRBD1. The CDR3 loop is CASSEPRGTGKFNQPQHF. The CDR3 DNA follows: TGTGCCAGCAGTGAACCCCGGGGGACAGGGAAATTCAATCAGCCCCAGCATTTT.